This T cell receptor (beta chain) was sequenced during a study of naive and memory T cell subsets. Note on this clonotype: Its antigen is currently unknown.

From germline, CDR1 is MDHEN and CDR2 SYDVKM. The CDR3 runs 16 residues. The trim removed 3 bases at V and 0 bases at J, leaving 6 bases unmatched. The beta constant-region primer was an equimolar mix of two oligonucleotides covering TRBC1 and TRBC2. The ligated cDNA underwent four PCR rounds using SP2 and nested alpha and beta constant-region primers. TCRdb used MiXCR to reprocess the UMI-ligation and nested PCR reads, holding one entry per CDR3 protein. Among 77,000 or so distinct CDR3 sequences, roughly 13% were seen once, and the ten largest hold approximately 0.94%. Overall study results and limits: Gini index rose across naive, CM, EM and EMRA in CD4 and CD8. Over 85% of naive TCR sequences appeared only once, unlike memory subsets.

The material sequenced was central memory CD4+ T cells from blood. The source is a human donor in good health. V usage is TRBV28 and J usage is TRBJ2-3; 7 bases are shared with TRBD1. The CDR3 is CASSFTGARSTDTQYF. In DNA, the CDR3 is TGTGCCAGCAGTTTTACAGGGGCGCGGAGCACAGATACGCAGTATTTT.